Included here is one TCR beta chain sequence, with context. Its specificity is not known. This entry belongs to a study of T cells in localized non-small cell lung cancer. The study's findings and limits: Turning up in adjacent lung were a median roughly 60 of the top 100 tumor clones. Among the tissues sampled, uninvolved adjacent lung had the highest T cell clonality, above tumor. Sequencing involved a lone tumor region, leaving heterogeneity possible.

Germline lookup yields CDR1 SNHLY and CDR2 FYNNEI. This CDR3 contains 17 residues. The V segment lost 5 bases and the J segment 4 bases; nucleotides outside the gene matches: 12. Assay: immunoSEQ multiplex PCR; the TCRdb copy retains only in-frame clones and omits some. The sample records 5,200 or so clones, roughly 88% being singletons. The chain recombines TRBV2 with TRBJ2-5; 11 bases fit TRBD2. Sequencing used peripheral blood mononuclear cells, obtained before any cancer treatment. This TCR derives from a female donor older than 55 with stage II lung adenocarcinoma. The CDR3 DNA is TGTGCCAGCAGTCCACTCTCGAGGGGACTAGCGGTAGAGACCCAGTACTTC. The encoded protein is CASSPLSRGLAVETQYF. The whole variable domain, remainder taken from reference TRBV2 and TRBJ2-5, is EPEVTQTPSHQVTQMGQEVILRCVPISNHLYFYWYRQILGQKVEFLVSFYNNEISEKSEIFDDQFSVERPDGSNFTLKIRSTKLEDSAMYFCASSPLSRGLAVETQYFGPGTRLLVL.